A selection of T cell receptor beta chains follows, all from one sample in a study of T cells after yellow fever vaccination. MiXCR, run by TCRdb on the 5' RACE reads, gives a single entry per CDR3 protein. The sample has about 220,000 distinct CDR3 sequences, 3% to 3.5% seen once; the top ten hold 3.2%. Sequences were derived from CD4+ T cells sorted from PBMCs, sampled 10 days after the yellow fever booster vaccination. Receptor source: a man in his late teens or twenties who received the YFV17D yellow fever vaccine. Both conserved end residues are part of each CDR3. D genes are given only for firm matches. Some rows have no size entry. The others give once, few or many, or a class for an expanded clone.

>TRBJ1-1|NA|TRBV7-2|many
CASSLDPGGYTEAFF
TGTGCCAGCAGCTTAGACCCGGGAGGTTACACTGAAGCTTTCTTT
>TRBJ1-2|NA|TRBV3-1|few
CASSQGRNYGYTF
TGTGCCAGCAGCCAGGGCAGAAACTATGGCTACACCTTC
>TRBJ2-3|NA|TRBV6-6|many
CASSTRWGTDTQYF
TGTGCCAGCAGTACCCGCTGGGGCACAGATACGCAGTATTTT
>TRBJ2-7|TRBD1|TRBV6-5|few
CASSRNRDSTYEQYF
TGTGCCAGCAGTCGTAACCGGGACAGCACCTACGAGCAGTACTTC
>TRBJ2-1|NA|TRBV14|many
CASSQQGSYNEQFF
TGTGCCAGCAGCCAGCAGGGCTCCTACAATGAGCAGTTCTTC
>TRBJ2-3|NA|TRBV18|many
CASSPPNRRTDTQYF
TGTGCCAGCTCACCACCAAACAGACGCACAGATACGCAGTATTTT
>TRBJ1-2|TRBD1|TRBV5-6|many
CASSLKQGRNYGYTF
TGTGCCAGCAGCTTGAAACAGGGGAGGAACTATGGCTACACCTTC
>TRBJ2-3|TRBD2|TRBV7-2|many
CASSFSGGGRDTQYF
TGTGCCAGCAGCTTTAGCGGGGGTGGTCGAGATACGCAGTATTTT
>TRBJ2-2|NA|TRBV7-2|many
CASSVDSEELFF
TGTGCCAGCAGCGTCGACTCGGAGGAGCTGTTTTTT
>TRBJ1-1|NA|TRBV19|many
CASSISGRGTEAFF
TGTGCCAGTAGTATAAGCGGCAGGGGCACTGAAGCTTTCTTT
>TRBJ2-2|NA|TRBV5-1|NA
CASNLGAANTGELFF
TGCGCCAGCAACCTGGGGGCCGCGAACACCGGGGAGCTGTTTTTT
>TRBJ2-1|TRBD1|TRBV18|many
CASSPVPIRTGDSNNEQFF
TGTGCCAGCTCACCTGTCCCTATCAGGACAGGGGACAGTAACAATGAGCAGTTCTTC
>TRBJ1-4|NA|TRBV7-2|many
CASSRRRAIGEKLFF
TGTGCCAGCAGCCGGAGGAGAGCGATAGGGGAAAAACTGTTTTTT
>TRBJ1-4|NA|TRBV18|few
CASSPQFGWDEKLFF
TGTGCCAGCTCACCACAGTTCGGTTGGGATGAAAAACTGTTTTTT
>TRBJ2-6|TRBD1|TRBV27|many
CASSLSGWDRALPGANVLTF
TGTGCCAGCAGTTTATCTGGTTGGGACAGGGCCTTACCTGGGGCCAACGTCCTGACTTTC
>TRBJ1-2|NA|TRBV4-1|NA
CASSQIEGHGGYTF
TGCGCCAGCAGCCAAATCGAGGGCCATGGGGGCTACACCTTC
>TRBJ2-5|NA|TRBV7-2|few
CASSLIGVGTQYF
TGTGCCAGCAGCTTAATTGGTGTTGGGACCCAGTACTTC
>TRBJ2-7|NA|TRBV4-1|NA
CASSQELRAKRREQYF
TGCGCCAGCAGCCAAGAATTAAGGGCCAAACGGAGGGAGCAGTACTTC